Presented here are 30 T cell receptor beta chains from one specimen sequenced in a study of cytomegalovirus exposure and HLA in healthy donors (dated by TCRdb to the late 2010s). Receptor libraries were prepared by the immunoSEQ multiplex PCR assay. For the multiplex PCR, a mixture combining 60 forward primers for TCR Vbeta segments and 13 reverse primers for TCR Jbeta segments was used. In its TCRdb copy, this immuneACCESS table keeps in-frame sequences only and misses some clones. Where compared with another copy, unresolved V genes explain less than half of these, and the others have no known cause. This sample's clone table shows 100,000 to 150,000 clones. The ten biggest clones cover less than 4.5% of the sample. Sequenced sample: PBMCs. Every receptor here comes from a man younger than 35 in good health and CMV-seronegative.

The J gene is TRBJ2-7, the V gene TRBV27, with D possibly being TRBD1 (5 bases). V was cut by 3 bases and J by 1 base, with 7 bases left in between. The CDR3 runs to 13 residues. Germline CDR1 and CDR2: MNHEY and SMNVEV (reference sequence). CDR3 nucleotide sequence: TGTGCCAGCAGTTTCGACAGATCCTACGAGCAGTACTTC. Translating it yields CASSFDRSYEQYF.

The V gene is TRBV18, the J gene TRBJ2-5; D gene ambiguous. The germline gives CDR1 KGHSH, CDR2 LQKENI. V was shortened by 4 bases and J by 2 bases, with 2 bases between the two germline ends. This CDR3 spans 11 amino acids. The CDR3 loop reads CASSLQETQYF. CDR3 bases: TGTGCCAGCTCACTACAAGAGACCCAGTACTTC.

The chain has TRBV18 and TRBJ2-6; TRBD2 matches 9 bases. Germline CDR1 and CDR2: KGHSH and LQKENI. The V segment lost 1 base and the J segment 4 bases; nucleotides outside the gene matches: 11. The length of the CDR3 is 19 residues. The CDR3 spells CASSPRGREGSEGANVLTF. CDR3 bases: TGTGCCAGCTCACCACGGGGGCGGGAGGGCTCGGAAGGGGCCAACGTCCTGACTTTC.

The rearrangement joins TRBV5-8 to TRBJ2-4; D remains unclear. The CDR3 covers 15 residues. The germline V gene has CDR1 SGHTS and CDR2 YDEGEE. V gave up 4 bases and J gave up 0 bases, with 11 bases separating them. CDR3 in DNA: TGTGCCAGCAGCCCCGGGTTCCAAGCCAAAAACATTCAGTACTTC. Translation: CASSPGFQAKNIQYF.

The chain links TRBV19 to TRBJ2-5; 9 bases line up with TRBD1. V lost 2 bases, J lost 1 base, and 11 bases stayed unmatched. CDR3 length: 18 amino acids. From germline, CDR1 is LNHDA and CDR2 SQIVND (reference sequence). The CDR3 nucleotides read TGTGCCAGTAGTATAATGGCCCCCGGACAGGGGATCCAAGAGACCCAGTACTTC. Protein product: CASSIMAPGQGIQETQYF.

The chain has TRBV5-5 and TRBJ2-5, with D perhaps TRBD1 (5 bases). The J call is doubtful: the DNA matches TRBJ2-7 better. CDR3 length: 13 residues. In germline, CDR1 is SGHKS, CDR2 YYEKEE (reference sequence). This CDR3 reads CASSLAQGYEQYF. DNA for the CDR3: TGTGCCAGCAGCTTGGCCCAGGGATACGAGCAGTACTTC.

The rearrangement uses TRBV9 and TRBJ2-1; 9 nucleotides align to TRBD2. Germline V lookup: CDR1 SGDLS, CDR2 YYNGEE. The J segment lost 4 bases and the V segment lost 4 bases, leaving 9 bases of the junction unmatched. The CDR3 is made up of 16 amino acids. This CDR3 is CASSPLRLAGYNEQFF. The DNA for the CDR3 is TGTGCCAGCAGCCCCCTCAGGCTAGCGGGGTACAATGAGCAGTTCTTC.

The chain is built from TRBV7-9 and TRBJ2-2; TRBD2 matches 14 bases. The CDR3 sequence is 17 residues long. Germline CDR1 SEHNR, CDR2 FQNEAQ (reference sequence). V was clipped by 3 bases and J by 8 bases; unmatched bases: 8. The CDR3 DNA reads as TGTGCCAGCAGCTTTGGACTAGCGGGGGGCCGAGGAGGGGAGCTGTTTTTT. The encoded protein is CASSFGLAGGRGGELFF.

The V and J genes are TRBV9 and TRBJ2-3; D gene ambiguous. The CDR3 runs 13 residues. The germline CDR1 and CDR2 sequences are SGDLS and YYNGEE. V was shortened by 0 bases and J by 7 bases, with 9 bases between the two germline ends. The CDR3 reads CASSVARGHTQYF. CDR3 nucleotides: TGTGCCAGCAGCGTAGCAAGAGGCCATACGCAGTATTTT.

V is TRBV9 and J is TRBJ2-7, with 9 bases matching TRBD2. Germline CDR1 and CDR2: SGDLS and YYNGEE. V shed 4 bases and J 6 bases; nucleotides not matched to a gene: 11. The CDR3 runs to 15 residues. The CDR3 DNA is TGTGCCAGCAGCCCGGGACTAGCAACTCTTCTCGAGCAGTACTTC. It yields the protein CASSPGLATLLEQYF.

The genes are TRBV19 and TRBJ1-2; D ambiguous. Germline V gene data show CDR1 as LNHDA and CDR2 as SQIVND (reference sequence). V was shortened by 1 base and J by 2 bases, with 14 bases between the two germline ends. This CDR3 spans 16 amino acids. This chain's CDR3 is CASSIGGVGSNYGYTF. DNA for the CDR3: TGTGCCAGTAGTATAGGGGGAGTTGGCAGCAACTATGGCTACACCTTC.

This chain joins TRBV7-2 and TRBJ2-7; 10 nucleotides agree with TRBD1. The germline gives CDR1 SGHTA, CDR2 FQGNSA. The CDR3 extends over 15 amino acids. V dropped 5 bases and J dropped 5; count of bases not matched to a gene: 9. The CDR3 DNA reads TGTGCCAGCAGCCTTTCCGGGACAGGGGTGAACGAGCAGTACTTC. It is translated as CASSLSGTGVNEQYF.

Here the CDR3 reads CASSGQGTLDTEAFF. CDR3 DNA sequence: TGCGCCAGCAGCGGACAGGGAACCCTGGACACTGAAGCTTTCTTT. The V gene is TRBV5-1, the J gene TRBJ1-1, with 8 bases identical to TRBD1. This CDR3 spans 15 amino acids. Trimming cost V 4 bases and J 3 bases; bases outside gene matches: 8. Per germline, CDR1 SGHRS and CDR2 YFSETQ.

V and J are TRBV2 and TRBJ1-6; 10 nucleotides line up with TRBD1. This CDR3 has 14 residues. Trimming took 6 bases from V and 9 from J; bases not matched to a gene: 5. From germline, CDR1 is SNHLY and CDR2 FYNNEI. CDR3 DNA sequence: TGTGCCAGCAGCCTGGGACAGGGGACTTCACCCCTCCACTTT. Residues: CASSLGQGTSPLHF.

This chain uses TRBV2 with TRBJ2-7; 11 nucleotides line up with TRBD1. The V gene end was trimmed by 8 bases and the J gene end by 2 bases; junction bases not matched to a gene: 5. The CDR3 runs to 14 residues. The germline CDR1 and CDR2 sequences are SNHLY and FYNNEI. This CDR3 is CASSRGQGAYEQYF. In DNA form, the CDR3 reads TGTGCCAGCTCTAGGGGACAGGGGGCCTACGAGCAGTACTTC.

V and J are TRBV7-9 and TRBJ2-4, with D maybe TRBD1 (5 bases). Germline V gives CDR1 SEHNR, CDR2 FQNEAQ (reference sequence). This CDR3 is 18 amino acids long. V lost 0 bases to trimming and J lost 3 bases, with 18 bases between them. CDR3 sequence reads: CASSLAPRVGDFKNIQYF. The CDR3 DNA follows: TGTGCCAGCAGCTTAGCACCCCGCGTAGGGGATTTCAAAAACATTCAGTACTTC.

The CDR3 DNA reads TGTGCCGTACGGGGGACAGCTGGCTACACCTTC. Its translation is CAVRGTAGYTF. The chain recombines TRBV27 with TRBJ1-2; 7 positions agree with TRBD1. The germline V gene encodes CDR1 MNHEY and CDR2 SMNVEV (reference sequence). The CDR3 spans 11 residues. The trim removed 11 bases at V and 7 bases at J, leaving 7 bases unmatched.

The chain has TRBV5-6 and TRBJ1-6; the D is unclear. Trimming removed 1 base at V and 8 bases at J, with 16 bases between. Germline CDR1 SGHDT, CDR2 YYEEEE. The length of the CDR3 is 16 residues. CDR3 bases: TGTGCCAGCAGCTTGACCGGGCGGCGGGCCTATTCACCCCTCCACTTT. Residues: CASSLTGRRAYSPLHF.

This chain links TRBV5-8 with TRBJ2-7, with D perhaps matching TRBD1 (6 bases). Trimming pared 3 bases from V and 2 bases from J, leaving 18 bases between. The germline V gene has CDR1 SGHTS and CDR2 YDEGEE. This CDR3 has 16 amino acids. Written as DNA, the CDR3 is TGTGCCAGCAGCTCCTATCCGGGACATCGTACCTACGAGCAGTACTTC. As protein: CASSSYPGHRTYEQYF.

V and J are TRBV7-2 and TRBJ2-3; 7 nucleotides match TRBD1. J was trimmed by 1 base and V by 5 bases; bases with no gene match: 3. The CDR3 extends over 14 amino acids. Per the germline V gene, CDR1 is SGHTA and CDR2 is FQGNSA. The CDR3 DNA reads TGTGCCAGCAGCCTTGGACAGGGCACAGATACGCAGTATTTT. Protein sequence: CASSLGQGTDTQYF.

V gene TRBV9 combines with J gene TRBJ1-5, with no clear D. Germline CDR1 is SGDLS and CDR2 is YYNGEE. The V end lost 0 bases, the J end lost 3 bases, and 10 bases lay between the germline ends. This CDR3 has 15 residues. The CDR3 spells CASSVAPGINQPQHF. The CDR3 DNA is TGTGCCAGCAGCGTAGCTCCCGGGATCAATCAGCCCCAGCATTTT.

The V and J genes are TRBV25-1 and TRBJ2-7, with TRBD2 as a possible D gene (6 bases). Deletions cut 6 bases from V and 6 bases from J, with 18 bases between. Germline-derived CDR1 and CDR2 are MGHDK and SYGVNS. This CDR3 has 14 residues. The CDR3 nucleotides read TGTGCCAGCAGCCTGTACGGGGGTCTCAGCGAGCAGTACTTC. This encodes CASSLYGGLSEQYF.

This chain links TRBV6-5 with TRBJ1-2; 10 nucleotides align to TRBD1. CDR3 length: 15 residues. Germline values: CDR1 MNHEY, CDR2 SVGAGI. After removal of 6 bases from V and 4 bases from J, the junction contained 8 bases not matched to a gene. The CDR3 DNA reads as TGTGCCAGCAGCCCCGGGACAGGGGTGAGCTATGGCTACACCTTC. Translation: CASSPGTGVSYGYTF.

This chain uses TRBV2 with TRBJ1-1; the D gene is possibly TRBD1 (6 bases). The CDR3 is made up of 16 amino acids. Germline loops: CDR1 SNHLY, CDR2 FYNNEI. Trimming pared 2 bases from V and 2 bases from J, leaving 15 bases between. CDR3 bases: TGTGCCAGCAGTGAATATTGGCCAGGGGAAAACACTGAAGCTTTCTTT. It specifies CASSEYWPGENTEAFF.

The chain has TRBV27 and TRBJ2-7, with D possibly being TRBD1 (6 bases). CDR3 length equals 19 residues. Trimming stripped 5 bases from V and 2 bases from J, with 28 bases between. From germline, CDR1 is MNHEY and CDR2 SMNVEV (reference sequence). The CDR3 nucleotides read TGTGCCAGCAGTCTACGGTCCGCCCAGGGGCTCCTACGGGCCTACGAGCAGTACTTC. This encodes CASSLRSAQGLLRAYEQYF.

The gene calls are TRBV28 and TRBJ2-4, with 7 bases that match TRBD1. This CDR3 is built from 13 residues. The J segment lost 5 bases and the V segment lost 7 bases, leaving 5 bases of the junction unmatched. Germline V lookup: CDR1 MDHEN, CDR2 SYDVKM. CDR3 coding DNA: TGTGCCAGCATACAAGGGGGCCAAAACATTCAGTACTTC. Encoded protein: CASIQGGQNIQYF.

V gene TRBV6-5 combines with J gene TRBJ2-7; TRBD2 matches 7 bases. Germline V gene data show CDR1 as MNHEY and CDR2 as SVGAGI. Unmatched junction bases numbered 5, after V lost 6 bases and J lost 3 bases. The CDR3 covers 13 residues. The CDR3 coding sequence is TGTGCCAGCAGACCCAGCGGGGACTACGAGCAGTACTTC. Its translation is CASRPSGDYEQYF.

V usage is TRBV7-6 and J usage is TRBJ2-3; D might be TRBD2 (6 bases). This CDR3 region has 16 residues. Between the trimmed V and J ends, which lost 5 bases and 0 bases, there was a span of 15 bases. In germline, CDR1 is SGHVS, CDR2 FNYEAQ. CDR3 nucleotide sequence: TGTGCCAGCAGCCTTTCAGGAGGAGGGAGCACAGATACGCAGTATTTT. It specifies CASSLSGGGSTDTQYF.

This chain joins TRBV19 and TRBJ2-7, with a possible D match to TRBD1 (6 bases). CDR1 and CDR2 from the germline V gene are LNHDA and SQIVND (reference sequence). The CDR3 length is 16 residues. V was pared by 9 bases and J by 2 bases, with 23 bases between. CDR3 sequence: CASSLSVTGNPYEQYF. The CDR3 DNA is TGTGCCAGCTCGTTGTCGGTGACAGGCAATCCCTACGAGCAGTACTTC. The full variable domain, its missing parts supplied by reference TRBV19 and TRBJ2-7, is DGGITQSPKYLFRKEGQNVTLSCEQNLNHDAMYWYRQDPGQGLRLIYYSQIVNDFQKGDIAEGYSVSREKKESFPLTVTSAQKNPTAFYLCASSLSVTGNPYEQYFGPGTRLTVT.

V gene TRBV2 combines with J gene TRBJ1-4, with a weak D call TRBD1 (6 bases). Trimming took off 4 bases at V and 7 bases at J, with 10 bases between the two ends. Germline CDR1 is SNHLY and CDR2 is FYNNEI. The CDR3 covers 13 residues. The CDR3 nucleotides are TGTGCCAGCAGTGGGCAGGGGTTTGAAAAACTGTTTTTT. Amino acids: CASSGQGFEKLFF.